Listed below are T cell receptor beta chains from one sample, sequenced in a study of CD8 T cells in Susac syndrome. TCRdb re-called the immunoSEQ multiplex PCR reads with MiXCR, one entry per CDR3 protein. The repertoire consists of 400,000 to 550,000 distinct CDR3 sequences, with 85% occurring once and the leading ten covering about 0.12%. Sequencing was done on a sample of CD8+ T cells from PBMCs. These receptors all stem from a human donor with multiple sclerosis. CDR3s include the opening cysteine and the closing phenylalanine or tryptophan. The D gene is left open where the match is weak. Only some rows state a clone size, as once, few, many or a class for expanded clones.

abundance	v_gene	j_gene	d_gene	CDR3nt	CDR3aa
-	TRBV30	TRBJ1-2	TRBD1	TGTGCCTGGGGAATAGGGACAGGGAGCTATGGCTACACCTTC	CAWGIGTGSYGYTF
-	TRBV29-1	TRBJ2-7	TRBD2	TGCAGCGTTGAATGGCCTAGCGGGGCCTCCTACGAGCAGTACTTC	CSVEWPSGASYEQYF
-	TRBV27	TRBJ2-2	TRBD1	TGTGCCAGCAGTTTAACAACTCCGGGACAGGGTAACACCGGGGAGCTGTTTTTT	CASSLTTPGQGNTGELFF
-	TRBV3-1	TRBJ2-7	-	TGTGCCAGCAGCCAAGATACAGAGGGCTCCTACGAGCAGTACTTC	CASSQDTEGSYEQYF
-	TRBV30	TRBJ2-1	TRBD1	TGTGCCTGGGGTGGACAGGAAAGCTCCTACAATGAGCAGTTCTTC	CAWGGQESSYNEQFF
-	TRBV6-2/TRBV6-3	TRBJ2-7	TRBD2	TGTGCCAGCAGCTCCGTTCCCGGGACTAGCGTCGACGAGCAGTACTTC	CASSSVPGTSVDEQYF
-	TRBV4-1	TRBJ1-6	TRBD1	TGCGCCAGCAGCCCGGGACAGTATAATTCACCCCTCCACTTT	CASSPGQYNSPLHF
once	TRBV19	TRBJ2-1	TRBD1	TGTGCCAGTAGCACAGGGGACAATGAGCAGTTCTTC	CASSTGDNEQFF
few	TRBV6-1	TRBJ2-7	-	TGTGCCAGCAGTCTAGCCGGGATAACCTACGAGCAGTACTTC	CASSLAGITYEQYF
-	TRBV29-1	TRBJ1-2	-	TGCAGCGTTCCGGAACCAGACAGAGGAGAAATAGCTAACTATGGCTACACCTTC	CSVPEPDRGEIANYGYTF
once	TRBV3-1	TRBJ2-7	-	TGTGCCAGCAGCCAAGGAGTACCGGACTACGAGCAGTACTTC	CASSQGVPDYEQYF
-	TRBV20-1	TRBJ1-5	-	TGCAGTGCTAGATCTTTCGGACCGCCGAATCAGCCCCAGCATTTT	CSARSFGPPNQPQHF
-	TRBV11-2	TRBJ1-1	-	TGTGCCAGCAGCCCGTGGTTCCGAGAGGACAAACTGAACACTGAAGTTTTCTTT	CASSPWFREDKLNTEVFF
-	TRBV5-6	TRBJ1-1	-	TGTGCCAGCAGTCGACCTGCAATGAACACTGAAGCTTTCTTT	CASSRPAMNTEAFF
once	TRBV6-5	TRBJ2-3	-	TGTGCCAGCAGTAACGGGCTAAAACAAGATACGCAGTATTTT	CASSNGLKQDTQYF
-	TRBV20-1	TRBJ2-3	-	TGCAGTGCTAGAGACGGAGGCGGGGGCGACACAGATACGCAGTATTTT	CSARDGGGGDTDTQYF
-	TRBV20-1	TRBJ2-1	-	TGCAGTGCTAGAGAGACAGGCGCGGTATACAATGAGCAGTTCTTC	CSARETGAVYNEQFF
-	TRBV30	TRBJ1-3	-	TGTGCCTGGAGTGTATTAGAGTTCGGCACCATATATTTT	CAWSVLEFGTIYF
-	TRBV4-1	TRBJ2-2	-	TGCGCCAGCAGGGGGCTCGGAAGCGGGGAGCTGTTTTTT	CASRGLGSGELFF
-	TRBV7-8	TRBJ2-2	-	TGTGCCAGCGGCCCTCAGTCCGGGGAGCTGTTTTTT	CASGPQSGELFF
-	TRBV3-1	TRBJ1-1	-	TGTGCCAGCAGCCCCTACCCGCGGCCGGCGAACACTGAAGCTTTCTTT	CASSPYPRPANTEAFF
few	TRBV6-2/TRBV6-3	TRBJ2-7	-	TGTGCCATAGGAAGTTACGAGCAGTACTTC	CAIGSYEQYF
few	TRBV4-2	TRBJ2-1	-	TGTGCCAGCAGCCAAGATAGGGCGAATGAGCAGTTCTTC	CASSQDRANEQFF
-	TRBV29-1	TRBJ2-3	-	TGCAGCGTTGTTGGCGGGGGCCTATTAAGCACAGATACGCAGTATTTT	CSVVGGGLLSTDTQYF
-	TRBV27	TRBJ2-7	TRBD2	TGTGCCAGCAGTCTCTCGATGGGCGGGGGTCACGAGCAGTACTTC	CASSLSMGGGHEQYF
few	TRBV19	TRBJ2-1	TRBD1	TGTGCCAGTAGTATCGGACAGGGGACCTACAATGAGCAGTTCTTC	CASSIGQGTYNEQFF
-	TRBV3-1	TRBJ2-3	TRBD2	TGTGCCAGCAGCCAAGATGTGGGGGAGGGCCATAAAGATACGCAGTATTTT	CASSQDVGEGHKDTQYF
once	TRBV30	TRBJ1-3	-	TGTGCATCGGAGACGGAGAACTCTGGAAACACCATATATTTT	CASETENSGNTIYF
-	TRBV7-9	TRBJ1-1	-	TGTGCCAGCAGCCCCCAGACTGAAGCTTTCTTT	CASSPQTEAFF
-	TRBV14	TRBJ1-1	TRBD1	TGTGCCAGCAGCCAAGATTTATGGCAGGGGGACGGGTCAGAAGCTTTCTTT	CASSQDLWQGDGSEAFF
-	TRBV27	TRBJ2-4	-	TGTGCCAGCAGTTCGAAATCAGGGGGGATAGCCAAAAACATTCAGTACTTC	CASSSKSGGIAKNIQYF
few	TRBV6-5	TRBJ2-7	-	TGTGCCAGCAGCCCCGGTCTGAAGTACGAGCAGTACTTC	CASSPGLKYEQYF
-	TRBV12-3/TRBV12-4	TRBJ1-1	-	TGTGCCAGCAGTGAAATGAACACTGAAGCTTTCTTT	CASSEMNTEAFF
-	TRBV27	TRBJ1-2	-	TGTGCCAGCAGTCAAGGGACGGCCGTCTATGGCTACACCTTC	CASSQGTAVYGYTF
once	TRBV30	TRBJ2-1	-	TGTGCCTGGAGGGGGCTACCGAGCTCCTACAATGAGCAGTTCTTC	CAWRGLPSSYNEQFF
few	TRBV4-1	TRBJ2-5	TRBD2	TGCGCCAGCAGCGAGCTGGGGACTAGCGAGAGACAAGAGACCCAGTACTTC	CASSELGTSERQETQYF
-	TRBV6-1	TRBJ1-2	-	TGTGCCAGCAGTGCTTCCTACCTCCTCGGCTACACCTTC	CASSASYLLGYTF
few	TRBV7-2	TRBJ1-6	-	TGTGCCAGCAGCTACCGGACAGAAAATTCACCCCTCCACTTT	CASSYRTENSPLHF
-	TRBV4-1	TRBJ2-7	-	TGCGCCAGCAGCCAAGGTGGGGGGCCTTACTACGAGCAGTACTTC	CASSQGGGPYYEQYF
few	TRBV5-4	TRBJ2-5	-	TGTGCCAGCAGCTTGGTAGCGGAGCCCCAAGAGACCCAGTACTTC	CASSLVAEPQETQYF
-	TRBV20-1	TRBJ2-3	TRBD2	TGCAGTGCTAGGGGACTAGCGGGGGACCCTAGGGAGTATTTT	CSARGLAGDPREYF
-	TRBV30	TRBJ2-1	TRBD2	TGTGCCTGGAGTGTCCCCTTGACTAGCGGGGTAAATTACTCCTACAATGAGCAGTTCTTC	CAWSVPLTSGVNYSYNEQFF